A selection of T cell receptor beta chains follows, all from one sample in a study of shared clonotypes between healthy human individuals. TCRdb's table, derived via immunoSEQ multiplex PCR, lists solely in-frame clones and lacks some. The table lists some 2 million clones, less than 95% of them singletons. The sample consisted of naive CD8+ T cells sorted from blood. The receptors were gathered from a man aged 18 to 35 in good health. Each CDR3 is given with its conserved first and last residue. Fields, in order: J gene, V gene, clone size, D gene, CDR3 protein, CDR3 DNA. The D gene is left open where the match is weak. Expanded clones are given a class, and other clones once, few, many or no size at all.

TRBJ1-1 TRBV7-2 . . CASSLYGRANTEAFF TGTGCCAGCAGCTTATATGGGAGGGCGAACACTGAAGCTTTCTTT
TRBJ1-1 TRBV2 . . CASSDPGEADTEAFF TGTGCCAGCAGTGATCCCGGGGAGGCGGACACTGAAGCTTTCTTT
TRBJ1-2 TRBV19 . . CASSSSGDDGYTF TGTGCCAGCTCGTCGTCCGGAGACGATGGCTACACCTTC
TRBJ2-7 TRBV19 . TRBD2 CASSIVAGGYEQYF TGTGCCAGTAGTATAGTAGCGGGAGGGTACGAGCAGTACTTC
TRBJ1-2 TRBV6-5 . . CASSYHIDDGGYTF TGTGCCAGCAGTTACCATATCGACGACGGTGGCTACACCTTC
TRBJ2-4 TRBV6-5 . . CASTPGAGDIQYF TGTGCCAGCACCCCGGGGGCGGGGGACATTCAGTACTTC
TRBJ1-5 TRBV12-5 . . CASGLGYSNQPQHF TGTGCTAGTGGTTTGGGGTATAGCAATCAGCCCCAGCATTTT
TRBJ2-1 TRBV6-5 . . CASSYSGQSGYNEQFF TGTGCCAGCAGTTACTCGGGCCAAAGCGGCTACAATGAGCAGTTCTTC
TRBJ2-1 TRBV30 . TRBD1 CACRTGDHNEQFF TGTGCCTGCAGGACAGGGGATCACAATGAGCAGTTCTTC
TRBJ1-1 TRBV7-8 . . CASSPRNRNTEAFF TGTGCCAGCAGCCCTAGGAACAGGAACACTGAAGCTTTCTTT
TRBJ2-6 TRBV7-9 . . CASSPRTSVFGANVLTF TGTGCCAGCAGCCCCCGGACATCCGTTTTCGGGGCCAACGTCCTGACTTTC
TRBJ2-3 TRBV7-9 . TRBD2 CASSLALLGLAADTQYF TGTGCCAGCAGCTTAGCGCTTTTGGGACTAGCAGCGGATACGCAGTATTTT
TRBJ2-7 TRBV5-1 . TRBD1 CASSPLDRGSYEQYF TGCGCCAGCAGCCCCCTAGACAGGGGCTCCTACGAGCAGTACTTC
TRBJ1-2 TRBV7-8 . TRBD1 CASSFNIGQGSYGYTF TGTGCCAGCAGCTTCAATATCGGACAGGGAAGCTATGGCTACACCTTC
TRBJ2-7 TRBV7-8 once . CASSLLGALMAYEQYF TGTGCCAGCAGCTTACTAGGCGCCCTAATGGCCTACGAGCAGTACTTC
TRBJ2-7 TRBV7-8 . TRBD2 CASSLGWTSDYEQYF TGTGCCAGCAGCTTAGGCTGGACTAGCGACTACGAGCAGTACTTC
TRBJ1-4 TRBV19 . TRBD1 CASSIISGTATNEKLFF TGTGCCAGTAGTATTATATCCGGGACAGCAACTAATGAAAAACTGTTTTTT
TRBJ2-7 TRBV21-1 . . CASYRTALSYEQYF TGTGCCAGCTACCGGACAGCCCTTTCCTACGAGCAGTACTTC
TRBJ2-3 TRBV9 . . CASSGFSNIYTDTQYF TGTGCCAGCAGCGGCTTCAGCAACATATACACAGATACGCAGTATTTT
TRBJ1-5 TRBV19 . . CASARSNQPQHF TGTGCCAGTGCTCGAAGCAATCAGCCCCAGCATTTT
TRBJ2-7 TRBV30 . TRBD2 CAWSVSSGGNYEQYF TGTGCCTGGAGTGTATCTAGCGGGGGGAACTACGAGCAGTACTTC
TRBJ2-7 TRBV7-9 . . CASSLNGHYEQYF TGTGCCAGCAGCTTAAACGGGCACTACGAGCAGTACTTC
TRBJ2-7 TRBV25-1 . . CASSEYAGGGYEQYF TGTGCCAGCAGTGAATATGCAGGGGGAGGCTACGAGCAGTACTTC
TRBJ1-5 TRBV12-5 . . CASGFHGGPSVNQPQHF TGTGCTAGTGGTTTTCACGGAGGTCCAAGCGTAAATCAGCCCCAGCATTTT
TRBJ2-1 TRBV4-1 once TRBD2 CASSLLAGGRPEQFF TGCGCCAGCAGTCTCCTAGCGGGGGGCCGTCCTGAGCAGTTCTTC
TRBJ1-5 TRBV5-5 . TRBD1 CASSLGTGGGNQPQHF TGTGCCAGCAGCTTAGGGACAGGGGGTGGCAATCAGCCCCAGCATTTT
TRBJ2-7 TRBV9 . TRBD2 CASSEGLAAYEQYF TGTGCCAGCAGCGAGGGACTAGCCGCCTACGAGCAGTACTTC
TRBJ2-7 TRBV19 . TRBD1 CASSVRQGSYEQYF TGTGCCAGTAGTGTGAGACAGGGCTCCTACGAGCAGTACTTC
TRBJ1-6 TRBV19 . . CASSIDGYSYNSPLHF TGTGCCAGTAGTATCGACGGATACTCCTATAATTCACCCCTCCACTTT
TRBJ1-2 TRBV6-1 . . CASSASRDYYGYTF TGTGCCAGCAGTGCTTCCAGGGACTACTATGGCTACACCTTC
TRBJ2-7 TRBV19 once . CASSPGRDYEQYF TGTGCCAGTAGCCCAGGGCGGGACTACGAGCAGTACTTC
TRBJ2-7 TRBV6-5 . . CASSYSGESYEQYF TGTGCCAGCAGTTACTCGGGGGAGTCCTACGAGCAGTACTTC
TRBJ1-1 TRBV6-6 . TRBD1 CATRDSLNLGDTEAFF TGTGCCACGAGGGACAGCTTGAACCTAGGCGACACTGAAGCTTTCTTT
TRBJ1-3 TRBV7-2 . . CASSLDREGSGNTIYF TGTGCCAGCAGCTTAGACAGGGAGGGCTCTGGAAACACCATATATTTT
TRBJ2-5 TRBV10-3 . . CAISKEGFTETQYF TGTGCCATCAGTAAAGAGGGCTTCACAGAGACCCAGTACTTC
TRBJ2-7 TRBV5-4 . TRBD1 CASSLWDRGYEQYF TGTGCCAGCAGCCTGTGGGACAGGGGCTACGAGCAGTACTTC